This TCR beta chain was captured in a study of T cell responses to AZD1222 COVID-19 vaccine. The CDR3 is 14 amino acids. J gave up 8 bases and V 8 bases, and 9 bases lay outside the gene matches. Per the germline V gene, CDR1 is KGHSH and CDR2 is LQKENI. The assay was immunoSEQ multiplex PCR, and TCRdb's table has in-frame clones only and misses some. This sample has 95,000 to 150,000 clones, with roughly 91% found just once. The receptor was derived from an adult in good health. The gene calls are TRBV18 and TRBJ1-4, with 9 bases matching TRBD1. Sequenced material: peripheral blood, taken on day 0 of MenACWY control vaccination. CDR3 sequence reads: CASHAWDRDEKLFF. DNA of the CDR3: TGTGCCAGCCACGCTTGGGACAGGGACGAAAAACTGTTTTTT.